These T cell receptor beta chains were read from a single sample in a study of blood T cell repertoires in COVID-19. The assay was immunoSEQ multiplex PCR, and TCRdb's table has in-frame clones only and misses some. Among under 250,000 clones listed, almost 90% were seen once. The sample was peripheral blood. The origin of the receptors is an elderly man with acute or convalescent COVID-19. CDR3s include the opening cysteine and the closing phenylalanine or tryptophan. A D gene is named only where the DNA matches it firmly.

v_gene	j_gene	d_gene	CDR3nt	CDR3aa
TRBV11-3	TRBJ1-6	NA	TGTGCCAGCAGCTTAGATGCAGATAATTCACCCCTCCACTTT	CASSLDADNSPLHF
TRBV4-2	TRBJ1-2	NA	TGTGCCAGCAGCCAAGAGGCCACCACGGGGTATGGCTACACCTTC	CASSQEATTGYGYTF
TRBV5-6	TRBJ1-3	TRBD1	TGTGCCAGCAGCTTGCTACAGGGGGTCCCTGGAAACACCATATATTTT	CASSLLQGVPGNTIYF
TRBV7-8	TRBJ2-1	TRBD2	TGTGCCAGCAGCTTAGCGTCTAGCGGGAGCAATGAGCAGTTCTTC	CASSLASSGSNEQFF
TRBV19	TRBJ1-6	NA	TGTGCCAGTAGAACGGCAGGTACTTCACCCCTCCACTTT	CASRTAGTSPLHF
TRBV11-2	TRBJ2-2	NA	TGTGCCAGCAGGACTACTAGTGCCGGGGAGCTGTTTTTT	CASRTTSAGELFF
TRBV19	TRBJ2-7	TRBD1	TGTGCCAGTAGTAACGAGGACAGGGACGAGCAGTACTTC	CASSNEDRDEQYF
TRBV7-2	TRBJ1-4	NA	TGTGCCAGCAGCTTAGCTGCAGGGACTAATGAAAAACTGTTTTTT	CASSLAAGTNEKLFF
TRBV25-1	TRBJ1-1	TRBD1	TGTGCCAGCAGTGAATACCAGGGGGCGAGATCTGAAGCTTTCTTT	CASSEYQGARSEAFF
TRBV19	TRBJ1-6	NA	TGTGCCAGTAGTCCGGGAAGCTCCTATAATTCACCCCTCCACTTT	CASSPGSSYNSPLHF